These T cell receptor beta chains were read from a single sample in a study of identical twins. TCRdb called the 5' RACE reads again in MiXCR, with one record for every CDR3 protein. The sample lists roughly 750,000 distinct CDR3 sequences, 21% seen once, with about 4.5% in the top ten. These data also featured in a second study, about T cells expressing NK-cell markers.

Sequencing was done on a sample of PBMCs. The receptors come from a woman under 30 in good health. CDR3s include the opening cysteine and the closing phenylalanine or tryptophan. Each record gives: V gene, J gene, clone size, D gene, CDR3 DNA, CDR3 protein. D genes are given only for firm matches. Rows may omit the clone size; those that give it use once, few, many or a size class.

V gene: TRBV7-9; J gene: TRBJ1-2; clone size: few; D gene: TRBD1; CDR3 DNA: TGTGCCAGCACCGAAACCGGGACAGCTAACTATGGCTACACCTTC; CDR3 protein: CASTETGTANYGYTF
V gene: TRBV12-3/TRBV12-4; J gene: TRBJ2-2; clone size: NA; D gene: TRBD2; CDR3 DNA: TGTGCCAGCAGTCGAAGCGGGACTCCCGGGGAGCTGTTTTTT; CDR3 protein: CASSRSGTPGELFF
V gene: TRBV4-3; J gene: TRBJ2-5; clone size: few; D gene: TRBD2; CDR3 DNA: TGCGCCAGCAGCCAAGGGGCGGGGGGGACGCTGCAAGAGACCCAGTACTTC; CDR3 protein: CASSQGAGGTLQETQYF
V gene: TRBV7-9; J gene: TRBJ2-3; clone size: NA; D gene: TRBD2; CDR3 DNA: TGTGCCAGCAGCCTTGGGACTAGCGAGTCACACGGAGATACGCAGTATTTT; CDR3 protein: CASSLGTSESHGDTQYF
V gene: TRBV6-4; J gene: TRBJ2-1; clone size: NA; D gene: NA; CDR3 DNA: TGTGCCAGCAGTGACTCGGGGGTCCAGTACAGTGAGCAGTTCTTC; CDR3 protein: CASSDSGVQYSEQFF
V gene: TRBV7-2; J gene: TRBJ1-1; clone size: NA; D gene: NA; CDR3 DNA: TGTGCCAGCAGCTTTACCCCCGAGACTGAAGCTTTCTTT; CDR3 protein: CASSFTPETEAFF
V gene: TRBV6-5; J gene: TRBJ2-1; clone size: NA; D gene: TRBD2; CDR3 DNA: TGTGCCAGCAGTTACTCAATAGCGGGGTCGAGCTCCTACAATGAGCAGTTCTTC; CDR3 protein: CASSYSIAGSSSYNEQFF
V gene: TRBV20-1; J gene: TRBJ1-2; clone size: few; D gene: TRBD1; CDR3 DNA: TGCAGTGCTAGGTATCGACAGGGGGACTATGGCTACACCTTC; CDR3 protein: CSARYRQGDYGYTF
V gene: TRBV12-3/TRBV12-4; J gene: TRBJ1-6; clone size: many; D gene: NA; CDR3 DNA: TGTGCCAGCAGTTTCGGCTCCTATAATTCACCCCTCCACTTT; CDR3 protein: CASSFGSYNSPLHF
V gene: TRBV12-3/TRBV12-4; J gene: TRBJ2-5; clone size: NA; D gene: TRBD1; CDR3 DNA: TGTGCCAGCAGTTTTAGGGGGCTGCTAGAGACCCAGTACTTC; CDR3 protein: CASSFRGLLETQYF
V gene: TRBV29-1; J gene: TRBJ2-3; clone size: NA; D gene: TRBD2; CDR3 DNA: TGCAGCGTTGAAGGCGGGGGGGCTGGGAATACGCAGTATTTT; CDR3 protein: CSVEGGGAGNTQYF
V gene: TRBV7-8; J gene: TRBJ1-2; clone size: few; D gene: NA; CDR3 DNA: TGTGCCAGCAGCTTAGGAGGACGGGGTAGCCGCTACACCTTC; CDR3 protein: CASSLGGRGSRYTF
V gene: TRBV5-1; J gene: TRBJ2-7; clone size: NA; D gene: TRBD2; CDR3 DNA: TGCGCCAGCAGCTTGGAGGTAGCGGGAGGCGAGCAGTACTTC; CDR3 protein: CASSLEVAGGEQYF
V gene: TRBV12-3/TRBV12-4; J gene: TRBJ1-1; clone size: NA; D gene: NA; CDR3 DNA: TGTGCCAGCAGTTTACAACAGCTGAACACTGAAGCTTTCTTT; CDR3 protein: CASSLQQLNTEAFF
V gene: TRBV20-1; J gene: TRBJ1-4; clone size: NA; D gene: NA; CDR3 DNA: TGCAGTGCTCGTCCGGGACTCCGACCTGAAAAACTGTTTTTT; CDR3 protein: CSARPGLRPEKLFF
V gene: TRBV20-1; J gene: TRBJ1-2; clone size: NA; D gene: NA; CDR3 DNA: TGCAGTGCTAGCAGGGCTCAAGCAAATGGGTACACCTTC; CDR3 protein: CSASRAQANGYTF
V gene: TRBV5-1; J gene: TRBJ2-5; clone size: NA; D gene: NA; CDR3 DNA: TGCGCCAGCAGCACCGGGACGGTAGAAGAGACCCAGTACTTC; CDR3 protein: CASSTGTVEETQYF
V gene: TRBV5-5; J gene: TRBJ1-1; clone size: few; D gene: NA; CDR3 DNA: TGTGCCAGCAGCTCCGCCGGGGTTGGCCTTTGGGACACTGAAGCTTTCTTT; CDR3 protein: CASSSAGVGLWDTEAFF
V gene: TRBV12-3/TRBV12-4; J gene: TRBJ2-7; clone size: NA; D gene: NA; CDR3 DNA: TGTGCCAGCAGTTCATCGGTAGGAGAGCCGTACTTC; CDR3 protein: CASSSSVGEPYF
V gene: TRBV20-1; J gene: TRBJ2-7; clone size: few; D gene: NA; CDR3 DNA: TGCAGTGCTCTCAGGAGGGAGGAATCCTACGAGCAGTACTTC; CDR3 protein: CSALRREESYEQYF
V gene: TRBV20-1; J gene: TRBJ1-4; clone size: few; D gene: TRBD1; CDR3 DNA: TGCAGTGCCAGGACCCGGACAGGGGTTGAAAAACTGTTTTTT; CDR3 protein: CSARTRTGVEKLFF
V gene: TRBV7-2; J gene: TRBJ2-3; clone size: NA; D gene: NA; CDR3 DNA: TGTGCCAGCAGCTTAGCTCGGGGTGCAGATACGCAGTATTTT; CDR3 protein: CASSLARGADTQYF
V gene: TRBV9; J gene: TRBJ1-2; clone size: many; D gene: NA; CDR3 DNA: TGTGCCAGCAGCGTACAGGGGTCGAACTATGGCTACACCTTC; CDR3 protein: CASSVQGSNYGYTF
V gene: TRBV12-3/TRBV12-4; J gene: TRBJ2-7; clone size: NA; D gene: NA; CDR3 DNA: TGTGCCAGCAGTTTTGGCACCCGAAGGGGGTCCTACGAGCAGTACTTC; CDR3 protein: CASSFGTRRGSYEQYF
V gene: TRBV20-1; J gene: TRBJ1-2; clone size: few; D gene: TRBD1; CDR3 DNA: TGCAGTGCTAGAGATCCGGGACAGGGGTATGGCTACACCTTC; CDR3 protein: CSARDPGQGYGYTF
V gene: TRBV7-2; J gene: TRBJ2-5; clone size: few; D gene: NA; CDR3 DNA: TGTGCCAGCAGCCCCGCCCAGGGCGTAAGGGAGACCCAGTACTTC; CDR3 protein: CASSPAQGVRETQYF
V gene: TRBV20-1; J gene: TRBJ2-5; clone size: NA; D gene: TRBD2; CDR3 DNA: TGCAGTGCTAGACCTAGCGGGGGTCAGACCCAGTACTTC; CDR3 protein: CSARPSGGQTQYF
V gene: TRBV6-5; J gene: TRBJ2-7; clone size: few; D gene: TRBD1; CDR3 DNA: TGTGCCAGCAGTTACTCGAAGGCGGACAGGGAGGATGGTGAGCAGTACTTC; CDR3 protein: CASSYSKADREDGEQYF
V gene: TRBV23-1; J gene: TRBJ1-2; clone size: NA; D gene: NA; CDR3 DNA: TGCGCCAGCAGTTCCCGCGGGGGCAACTATGGCTACACCTTC; CDR3 protein: CASSSRGGNYGYTF
V gene: TRBV10-3; J gene: TRBJ2-5; clone size: few; D gene: NA; CDR3 DNA: TGTGCCATCAGTGCCCCCTCGATGGGCGGGGAGACCCAGTACTTC; CDR3 protein: CAISAPSMGGETQYF
V gene: TRBV6-1; J gene: TRBJ2-3; clone size: NA; D gene: NA; CDR3 DNA: TGTGCCAGCAGTGAATGGGGGCTGAGCGTTTATACGCAGTATTTT; CDR3 protein: CASSEWGLSVYTQYF
V gene: TRBV6-5; J gene: TRBJ1-1; clone size: many; D gene: TRBD1; CDR3 DNA: TGTGCCAGCAGTTACTCCAGGGGGATGAACACTGAAGCTTTCTTT; CDR3 protein: CASSYSRGMNTEAFF
V gene: TRBV20-1; J gene: TRBJ2-3; clone size: few; D gene: TRBD2; CDR3 DNA: TGCAGTGCTAGTTCTCAGCGGGGCAGCACAGATACGCAGTATTTT; CDR3 protein: CSASSQRGSTDTQYF
V gene: TRBV5-1; J gene: TRBJ2-1; clone size: few; D gene: NA; CDR3 DNA: TGCGCCAGCAGCTTGATAGGGGGAGGAAATGAGCAGTTCTTC; CDR3 protein: CASSLIGGGNEQFF
V gene: TRBV20-1; J gene: TRBJ2-3; clone size: many; D gene: NA; CDR3 DNA: TGCAGTGCTAGTGGTTTGGGGGGCCCAGATACGCAGTATTTT; CDR3 protein: CSASGLGGPDTQYF
V gene: TRBV7-6; J gene: TRBJ2-7; clone size: few; D gene: NA; CDR3 DNA: TGTGCCAGCAGCTCCTACGAGGAAACAGCGGGCCGCCCTAGTTACTACGAGCAGTACTTC; CDR3 protein: CASSSYEETAGRPSYYEQYF
V gene: TRBV5-1; J gene: TRBJ2-1; clone size: few; D gene: TRBD1; CDR3 DNA: TGCGCCAGCAGCCCGGGGGACAGGGAACCGTTCTTC; CDR3 protein: CASSPGDREPFF